This TCR beta chain comes out of a study of preoperative IRX-2 immunotherapy in early breast cancer. The protocol was immunoSEQ multiplex PCR, while the TCRdb copy is restricted to in-frame clones and leaves out a portion. Of over 25,000 clones listed, less than 90% are singletons. The sample's treatment: preoperative locoregional IRX-2 cytokine immunotherapy. This clonotype was obtained from a human donor with breast cancer. Material: lymph node tissue, obtained from a patient treated with IRX-2 immunotherapy.

CDR3 sequence reads: CASSIGTGDYGYTF. DNA for the CDR3: TGTGCCAGTTCAATCGGGACAGGGGATTATGGCTACACCTTC. V and J are TRBV19 and TRBJ1-2; 10 positions match TRBD1. The germline gives CDR1 LNHDA, CDR2 SQIVND (reference sequence). The V and J ends lost 8 bases and 5 bases, in that order; junction bases with no gene match: 8. CDR3 size: 14 residues. Drawing the rest from reference TRBV19 and TRBJ1-2, the complete variable domain is DGGITQSPKYLFRKEGQNVTLSCEQNLNHDAMYWYRQDPGQGLRLIYYSQIVNDFQKGDIAEGYSVSREKKESFPLTVTSAQKNPTAFYLCASSIGTGDYGYTFGSGTRLTVV.